The 21 T cell receptor beta chains below all came from one sample that was sequenced in a study of T cells in tuberculosis. The protocol was immunoSEQ multiplex PCR, while the TCRdb copy is restricted to in-frame clones and leaves out a portion. In the table there are 40,000 or so clones, around 94% of which are singletons. Noted time point: new active TB diagnosis, blood taken before or within 7 days of starting treatment. The sample in question was PBMCs, obtained at tuberculosis diagnosis. These receptors were collected from an adult with tuberculosis.

The rearrangement joins TRBV11-2 to TRBJ1-2; no reliable D call. CDR1 SGHAT and CDR2 FQNNGV come from the germline V gene. This CDR3 region has 16 residues. V was pared by 6 bases and J by 1 base, with 18 bases between. The CDR3 here is CASRRAATGGNYGYTF. DNA for the CDR3: TGTGCCAGCAGACGAGCAGCGACGGGAGGTAACTATGGCTACACCTTC.

The V gene is TRBV29-1, the J gene TRBJ2-2, with D unclear. Trimming removed 0 bases at V and 6 bases at J, with 11 bases between. Germline assignment: CDR1 SQVTM and CDR2 ANQGSEA. The CDR3 contains 14 residues. This CDR3 reads CSVEDRRPAGELFF. CDR3 bases: TGCAGCGTTGAAGATAGGAGACCGGCCGGGGAGCTGTTTTTT.

The chain couples TRBV7-2 to TRBJ1-2, with D uncertain. V was cut by 5 bases and J by 3 bases, with 13 bases left in between. Germline V gives CDR1 SGHTA, CDR2 FQGNSA. This CDR3 is 14 amino acids long. The CDR3 loop reads CASSPPVRDYGYTF. CDR3 sequence (DNA): TGTGCCAGCAGCCCTCCGGTTCGGGACTATGGCTACACCTTC.

The chain has TRBV6-5 and TRBJ2-3; TRBD2 is a possible D gene (5 bases). Trimming removed 8 bases at V and 2 bases at J, with 17 bases between. The CDR3 sequence is 15 residues long. Germline CDR1 reads MNHEY; CDR2 reads SVGAGI. CDR3 sequence: CASSRVGDYTDTQYF. The CDR3 nucleotides read TGTGCCAGCTCTCGTGTCGGGGATTACACAGATACGCAGTATTTT.

The CDR3 DNA follows: TGTGCCAGCAGCCCCTCCGGGACTCCCGTCTATGGCTACACCTTC. Amino acid sequence: CASSPSGTPVYGYTF. The rearrangement joins TRBV7-3 to TRBJ1-2; D is possibly TRBD1 (5 bases). The V gene's germline CDR1 is SGHTA and CDR2 FQGTGA. CDR3 length: 15 amino acids. The V gene lost 5 bases and the J gene lost 4 bases, with 17 bases spanning the gap.

V usage is TRBV7-7 and J usage is TRBJ2-1; D is ambiguous. With 1 base removed from V and 5 bases from J, the gap between germline ends came to 9 bases. The CDR3 has 14 residues. Per germline, CDR1 SSHAT and CDR2 FNYEAQ (reference sequence). The CDR3 protein is CASSLGPTDNEQFF. The CDR3 bases are TGTGCCAGCAGCTTAGGCCCAACAGACAATGAGCAGTTCTTC.

The J gene is TRBJ2-7, the V gene TRBV5-6; 8 bases map to TRBD1. V shed 5 bases, J shed 0 bases, and the junction held 10 bases outside the gene matches. Germline V lookup: CDR1 SGHDT, CDR2 YYEEEE. The CDR3 covers 16 residues. The CDR3 here is CASSSPGQENSYEQYF. CDR3 in DNA: TGTGCCAGCAGTTCACCGGGACAGGAAAACTCCTACGAGCAGTACTTC.

This clone showed up just once. The chain couples TRBV15 to TRBJ1-3; TRBD1 matches 7 bases. The CDR3 extends over 16 amino acids. The junction had 11 bases not matched to a gene; V was cut back by 2 bases and J by 7 bases. From germline, CDR1 is LNHNV and CDR2 YYDKDF (reference sequence). The DNA of the CDR3 is TGTGCCACCAGCAGACCGACAGGGCCCGGTCGGAACACCATATATTTT. This encodes CATSRPTGPGRNTIYF.

This clone has just a few counts. This chain connects TRBV2 to TRBJ2-7; D is possibly TRBD2 (6 bases). V lost 6 bases, J lost 3 bases, and 12 bases lay in between. The CDR3 extends over 13 amino acids. Per germline, CDR1 SNHLY and CDR2 FYNNEI. The CDR3: CASRGGESYEQYF. CDR3 coding DNA: TGTGCCAGCAGGGGAGGCGAGAGCTACGAGCAGTACTTC. The whole variable domain, remainder taken from reference TRBV2 and TRBJ2-7, is EPEVTQTPSHQVTQMGQEVILRCVPISNHLYFYWYRQILGQKVEFLVSFYNNEISEKSEIFDDQFSVERPDGSNFTLKIRSTKLEDSAMYFCASRGGESYEQYFGPGTRLTVT.

This clone was seen a single time. The CDR3 here is CASSYRDNSPLHF. The CDR3 nucleotides are TGTGCCAGCAGTTACAGGGACAACTCACCCCTCCACTTT. This chain joins TRBV6-5 and TRBJ1-6; the D gene is possibly TRBD1 (6 bases). V was pared by 2 bases and J by 10 bases, with 9 bases between. The CDR3 runs 13 residues. The V gene's germline CDR1 is MNHEY and CDR2 SVGAGI.

CDR3 in DNA: TGTGCCAGCAGCGTAGGTACAATCTTTCCCCTCCACTTT. Protein product: CASSVGTIFPLHF. The V call is TRBV9, the J call TRBJ1-6; D call uncertain. This CDR3 has 13 residues. Trimming cost V 0 bases and J 13 bases, with 11 bases left between them. The V gene's germline CDR1 is SGDLS and CDR2 YYNGEE.

This chain uses TRBV5-1 with TRBJ1-2; 9 nucleotides line up with TRBD1. The germline gives CDR1 SGHRS, CDR2 YFSETQ. CDR3 length equals 15 residues. J was trimmed by 8 bases and V by 3 bases; bases with no gene match: 11. CDR3 nucleotides: TGCGCCAGCAGCTCTCCGGGACAGGGTTTTACGGGCTACACCTTC. This codes for CASSSPGQGFTGYTF.

The genes are TRBV19 and TRBJ2-2; no firm D call. V lost 3 bases and J lost 6, with 14 bases in between. CDR1 is LNHDA, CDR2 SQIVND, per germline (reference sequence). The CDR3 is 15 residues long. The CDR3: CASSIGFVAAGELFF. DNA of the CDR3: TGTGCCAGTAGTATTGGCTTCGTGGCTGCCGGGGAGCTGTTTTTT.

This clone was detected once. The V gene is TRBV6-6, the J gene TRBJ2-6; D remains unclear. V dropped 7 bases and J dropped 0 bases, with 4 bases sitting between them. There are 13 residues in the CDR3. Germline lookup yields CDR1 MNHNY and CDR2 SVGAGI (reference sequence). In DNA form, the CDR3 reads TGTGCCAGCATGGCCTCTGGGGCCAACGTCCTGACTTTC. Encoded protein: CASMASGANVLTF.

This clone occurred a few times. The V call is TRBV15, the J call TRBJ2-5; 12 bases align to TRBD2. Trimming removed 7 bases from V and 2 bases from J; junction bases left unmatched: 2. There are 14 residues in the CDR3. In germline, CDR1 is LNHNV, CDR2 YYDKDF (reference sequence). The CDR3 nucleotides read TGTGCCACCACACTAGCGGGGGGTCAAGAGACCCAGTACTTC. Translating gives CATTLAGGQETQYF.

The chain joins TRBV7-2 to TRBJ2-7; TRBD1 matches 9 bases. The germline gives CDR1 SGHTA, CDR2 FQGNSA. V lost 0 bases and J lost 3; bases outside the gene matches: 3. The CDR3 runs 15 residues. The CDR3 DNA reads as TGTGCCAGCAGCTTAGCCGGACAGGGGATCTACGAGCAGTACTTC. Translation gives CASSLAGQGIYEQYF.

In this sample, this clone turned up once. The chain couples TRBV7-2 to TRBJ2-7, with 9 bases matching TRBD2. Germline CDR1 and CDR2: SGHTA and FQGNSA. The trim removed 5 bases at V and 1 base at J, leaving 6 bases unmatched. The CDR3 spans 15 residues. The CDR3 spells CASSPTLAGSYEQYF. CDR3 nucleotides: TGTGCCAGCAGCCCCACCCTAGCGGGGTCCTACGAGCAGTACTTC.

The rearrangement uses TRBV7-3 and TRBJ2-3; D is undetermined. Trimming took off 1 base at V and 1 base at J, with 9 bases between the two ends. The CDR3 is 15 residues long. Per the germline V gene, CDR1 is SGHTA and CDR2 is FQGTGA. The CDR3 DNA is TGTGCCAGCAGCTTAAACCCGGGTCGCACAGATACGCAGTATTTT. It codes for CASSLNPGRTDTQYF.

The chain employs TRBV5-1 and TRBJ1-6; TRBD1 matches 7 bases. Germline lookup yields CDR1 SGHRS and CDR2 YFSETQ. CDR3 length equals 17 residues. Germline trimming cut 6 bases from V and 6 bases from J; bases unmatched to any gene: 15. The CDR3 DNA is TGCGCCAGCAAGGGGGGCCCGCCGGGACAGAGTAATTCACCCCTCCACTTT. Protein: CASKGGPPGQSNSPLHF.

This rearrangement joins TRBV6-5 to TRBJ1-4, with unresolved D. With 6 bases removed from V and 3 bases from J, the gap between germline ends came to 14 bases. Germline V gene lookup returns CDR1 MNHEY and CDR2 SVGAGI. This CDR3 region has 15 residues. The CDR3 reads CASSRGVGPNEKLFF. The CDR3 nucleotides read TGTGCCAGCAGCCGCGGGGTAGGGCCTAATGAAAAACTGTTTTTT.

The chain's CDR3 is CASSLGASGNTIYF. The DNA for the CDR3 is TGTGCCAGCAGCCTCGGAGCCTCTGGAAACACCATATATTTT. This sequence joins TRBV6-1 and TRBJ1-3; D is uncertain. The V gene's germline CDR1 is MNHNS and CDR2 SASEGT. The V and J ends lost 6 bases and 0 bases respectively, with 9 bases between them. There are 14 residues in the CDR3.